This T cell receptor (beta chain) came from a study of T-cell reconstitution after alpha-beta-depleted transplantation in children. In its sample, this clonotype was seen a few times. Trimming left V 0 bases short and J 8 bases short, with 14 bases between. Germline lookup yields CDR1 MNHEY and CDR2 SVGEGT. The CDR3 sequence is 15 residues long. A library of TCRbeta sequences, prepared with unique molecular identifiers, was generated. TCRdb re-derived calls from the PCR reads in MiXCR, one entry per CDR3 protein. The sample consists of approximately 420,000 distinct CDR3 sequences, around 9.9% of them appearing once.

Sequencing used PBMCs from the stem cell graft donor, obtained from the stem cell graft. This clonotype originated in a human donor who donated a stem cell graft to a child with acute myeloid leukemia. The rearrangement links TRBV6-2 or TRBV6-3 to TRBJ2-4; the D gene could be TRBD1 or TRBD2 (5 bases each). The CDR3 DNA reads TGTGCCAGCAGTTACTCGCCTGAGGGGATGGACATTCAGTACTTC. It codes for CASSYSPEGMDIQYF.